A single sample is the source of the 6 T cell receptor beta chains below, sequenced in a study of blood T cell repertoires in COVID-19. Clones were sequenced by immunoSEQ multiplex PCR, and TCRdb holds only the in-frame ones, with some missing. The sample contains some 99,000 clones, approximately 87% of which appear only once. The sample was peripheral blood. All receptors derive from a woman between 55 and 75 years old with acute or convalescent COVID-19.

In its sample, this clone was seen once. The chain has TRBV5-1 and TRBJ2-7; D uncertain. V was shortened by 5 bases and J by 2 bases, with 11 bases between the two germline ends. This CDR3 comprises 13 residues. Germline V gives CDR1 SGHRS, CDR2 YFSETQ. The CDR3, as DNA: TGCGCCAGCAGGTTCGGAGAAGCCTACGAGCAGTACTTC. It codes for CASRFGEAYEQYF.

CDR3 loop: CASSRQGGDQPQHF. CDR3 coding DNA: TGTGCCAGCAGCAGACAGGGTGGAGATCAGCCCCAGCATTTT. The chain carries TRBV2 and TRBJ1-5; 7 bases align to TRBD1. V shed 6 bases and J 5 bases; nucleotides not matched to a gene: 7. The length of the CDR3 is 14 residues. Germline V gives CDR1 SNHLY, CDR2 FYNNEI.

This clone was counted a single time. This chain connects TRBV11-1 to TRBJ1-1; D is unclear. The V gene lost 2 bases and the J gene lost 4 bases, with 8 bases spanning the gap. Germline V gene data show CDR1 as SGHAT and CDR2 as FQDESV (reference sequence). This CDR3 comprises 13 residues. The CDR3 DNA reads TGTGCCAGCAGCTTAACAGTGGTCACTGAAGCTTTCTTT. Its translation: CASSLTVVTEAFF.

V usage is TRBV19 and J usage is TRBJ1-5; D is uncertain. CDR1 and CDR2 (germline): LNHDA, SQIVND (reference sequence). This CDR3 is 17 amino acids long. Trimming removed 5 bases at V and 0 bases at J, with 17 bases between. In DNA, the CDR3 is TGTGCCAGTAGTCCGATCTTGTCAGGTCATAGCAATCAGCCCCAGCATTTT. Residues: CASSPILSGHSNQPQHF.

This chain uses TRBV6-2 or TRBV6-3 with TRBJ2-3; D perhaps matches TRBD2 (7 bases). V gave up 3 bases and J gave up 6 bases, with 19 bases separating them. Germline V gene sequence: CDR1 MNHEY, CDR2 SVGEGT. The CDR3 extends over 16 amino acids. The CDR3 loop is CASSYLGGGPQDTQYF. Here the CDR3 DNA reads TGTGCCAGCAGTTATCTAGGGGGGGGGCCCCAGGATACGCAGTATTTT.

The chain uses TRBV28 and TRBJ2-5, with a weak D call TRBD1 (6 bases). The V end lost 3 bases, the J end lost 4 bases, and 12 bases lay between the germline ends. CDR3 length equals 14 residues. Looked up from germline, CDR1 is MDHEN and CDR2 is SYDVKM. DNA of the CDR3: TGTGCCAGCAGTTTTGTCAGGGGTTTAGAGACCCAGTACTTC. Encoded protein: CASSFVRGLETQYF.